The entry that follows covers one TCR beta chain sequence. Its antigen is undetermined. The data belong to a study of lymphopenia after photon versus proton radiotherapy. Study-level findings and limits: After the lymphocyte nadir, photon-treated repertoires showed oligoclonal expansion, especially of CD8+ Temra cells.

Repertoires were generated with immunoSEQ multiplex PCR, while TCRdb's copy carries only in-frame clones and drops some. The table lists over 50,000 clones, approximately 84% of them singletons. Trimming took 8 bases from V and 1 from J; bases not matched to a gene: 7. The germline V gene has CDR1 SGHRS and CDR2 YFSETQ. This CDR3 is built from 14 residues. The rearrangement joins TRBV5-1 to TRBJ1-1, with 8 bases that match TRBD1. This specimen was peripheral blood, taken from a patient treated with photon-based radiotherapy. The TCR comes from a man aged 35-49 years with gastric cancer. The DNA for the CDR3 is TGCGCCAGTACCAACCAGGGGGCGAACACTGAAGCTTTCTTT. This sequence encodes CASTNQGANTEAFF.